These 15 T cell receptor beta chains originate from one sample sequenced in a study of blood T cell repertoires in COVID-19. Clones were read by immunoSEQ multiplex PCR, and TCRdb kept only the in-frame ones, dropping some. Of 270,000 or so clones listed, approximately 90% are singletons. What was sequenced was PBMCs or T cells enriched from blood (not recorded which). The source of these receptors is a woman aged 40 to 50 with acute COVID-19.

In its sample, this clone was seen a few times. The genes are TRBV5-4 and TRBJ1-3, with a weak D call TRBD1 (5 bases). Germline CDR1 is SGHNT and CDR2 is YYREEE (reference sequence). The CDR3 totals 16 residues. Trimming removed 0 bases from V and 0 bases from J, with 10 bases in between. CDR3: CASSLGGSRSGNTIYF. CDR3 DNA sequence: TGTGCCAGCAGCTTGGGGGGCAGTCGCTCTGGAAACACCATATATTTT.

The chain employs TRBV2 and TRBJ2-7; TRBD1 matches at 11 bases. The CDR3 sequence is 13 residues long. Germline V gene sequence: CDR1 SNHLY, CDR2 FYNNEI. Trimming removed 7 bases from V and 7 bases from J; junction bases left unmatched: 6. The CDR3 loop reads CASKGDRGEEQYF. CDR3 nucleotides: TGTGCCAGCAAGGGGGACAGGGGGGAGGAGCAGTACTTC.

The chain employs TRBV7-2 and TRBJ2-1; a weak D match, TRBD2 (5 bases). This CDR3 is built from 14 residues. Per the germline V gene, CDR1 is SGHTA and CDR2 is FQGNSA. The V end lost 5 bases, the J end lost 1 base, and 9 bases lay between the germline ends. In DNA, the CDR3 is TGTGCCAGCAGCGCGCGGACTTCCTACAATGAGCAGTTCTTC. Protein: CASSARTSYNEQFF.

The gene calls are TRBV4-1 and TRBJ1-3; perhaps TRBD1 as D (6 bases). CDR3 length: 16 residues. The V and J ends lost 3 bases and 2 bases respectively, with 14 bases between them. Per germline, CDR1 MGHRA and CDR2 YSYEKL. The CDR3 DNA sequence: TGCGCCAGCAGCCATTTGGGGGGGGGCCCTGGAAACACCATATATTTT. It translates to CASSHLGGGPGNTIYF.

Only one count was recorded for this clone. The chain joins TRBV28 to TRBJ1-1; 7 bases are a match to TRBD1. CDR1 MDHEN and CDR2 SYDVKM come from the germline V gene. The V and J ends lost 5 bases and 7 bases, in that order; junction bases with no gene match: 16. This CDR3 has 16 amino acids. DNA for the CDR3: TGTGCCAGCAGTCCCTCGACAGGGCAGTCGAGTATTGAAGCTTTCTTT. This gives the protein CASSPSTGQSSIEAFF.

V is TRBV4-1 and J is TRBJ1-1; unclear D gene. The CDR3 sequence is 16 residues long. Per the germline V gene, CDR1 is MGHRA and CDR2 is YSYEKL. Trimming took 1 base from V and 1 from J, leaving 13 bases between them. CDR3 sequence reads: CASSQVPSRGNTEAFF. DNA of the CDR3: TGCGCCAGCAGCCAAGTTCCATCTCGGGGGAACACTGAAGCTTTCTTT.

The chain links TRBV11-2 to TRBJ2-2; a possible D gene is TRBD2 (5 bases). Germline values: CDR1 SGHAT, CDR2 FQNNGV. Trimming shortened V by 2 bases and J by 5 bases, and 9 bases separated the two germline ends. The CDR3 has 14 amino acids. This chain's CDR3 is CASSLKRSTGELFF. For the CDR3, the DNA is TGTGCCAGCAGCTTAAAGCGGTCGACCGGGGAGCTGTTTTTT.

The chain carries TRBV3-1 (or the pseudogene TRBV3-2) and TRBJ2-1; TRBD2 matches at 8 bases. V was clipped by 3 bases and J by 9 bases; unmatched bases: 10. The germline V gene has CDR1 LGHDT and CDR2 YNNKEL (reference sequence). This CDR3 contains 15 residues. The CDR3 protein is CASSHGSGAGGEQFF. CDR3 DNA: TGTGCCAGCAGCCACGGGAGTGGCGCGGGGGGTGAGCAGTTCTTC.

The chain couples TRBV19 to TRBJ1-5, with a weak D call TRBD1 (6 bases). The germline CDR1 and CDR2 sequences are LNHDA and SQIVND (reference sequence). V lost 11 bases and J 0 bases, leaving 8 bases between the germline ends. The CDR3 totals 12 residues. The DNA for the CDR3 is TGTGCCGGGGGCCCTAGCAATCAGCCCCAGCATTTT. Translated: CAGGPSNQPQHF.

The chain links TRBV5-4 to TRBJ2-3; D is undetermined. The germline gives CDR1 SGHNT, CDR2 YYREEE (reference sequence). V was trimmed by 0 bases and J by 11 bases, leaving 10 bases between them. This CDR3 has 12 residues. CDR3: CASSLDASLQYF. CDR3 coding DNA: TGTGCCAGCAGCTTGGACGCGAGTTTGCAGTATTTT.

This chain links TRBV7-6 with TRBJ2-1, with 8 bases aligning to TRBD2. CDR1 is SGHVS and CDR2 is FNYEAQ in the germline V gene. The junction had 10 bases not matched to a gene; V was cut back by 6 bases and J by 6 bases. CDR3 length equals 15 residues. CDR3 in DNA: TGTGCCAGCAGTCTTACGGGGGGGGTCTTCAATGAGCAGTTCTTC. Residues: CASSLTGGVFNEQFF.

The V and J genes are TRBV28 and TRBJ1-1, with 7 bases lining up with TRBD1. V lost 6 bases and J lost 10; bases outside the gene matches: 14. The CDR3 is 14 residues long. Germline CDR1 is MDHEN and CDR2 is SYDVKM. The CDR3 coding sequence is TGTGCCAGCAGCATGACAGGGTACCCCCACGGAGCTTTCTTT. This codes for CASSMTGYPHGAFF.

The chain employs TRBV27 and TRBJ1-2, with 8 bases lining up with TRBD1. In germline, CDR1 is MNHEY, CDR2 SMNVEV (reference sequence). V trimming: 8 bases; J trimming: 4 bases; junction bases outside the gene matches: 15. The CDR3 loop spans 16 amino acids. The CDR3 DNA reads TGTGCCAGCTCCGACAGGGGCGAGTTAGGCGGCTATGGCTACACCTTC. Amino acid sequence: CASSDRGELGGYGYTF.

The chain recombines TRBV15 with TRBJ2-2; a possible D gene is TRBD1 (5 bases). V was clipped by 2 bases and J by 1 base, with 8 bases between them. CDR3 length: 15 residues. CDR1 and CDR2 (germline): LNHNV, YYDKDF (reference sequence). In DNA, the CDR3 is TGTGCCACCAGCAGACAAGGACAGAACACCGGGGAGCTGTTTTTT. This gives the protein CATSRQGQNTGELFF. The full variable domain, with the rest looked up from reference TRBV15 and TRBJ2-2, is DAMVIQNPRYQVTQFGKPVTLSCSQTLNHNVMYWYQQKSSQAPKLLFHYYDKDFNNEADTPDNFQSRRPNTSFCFLDIRSPGLGDTAMYLCATSRQGQNTGELFFGEGSRLTVL.

This chain links TRBV25-1 with TRBJ2-3, with D perhaps matching TRBD2 (6 bases). The V end lost 4 bases, the J end lost 2 bases, and 10 bases lay between the germline ends. Germline V gene sequence: CDR1 MGHDK, CDR2 SYGVNS. The CDR3 length is 14 residues. CDR3 sequence reads: CASSAPGDTDTQYF. The CDR3 DNA reads TGTGCCAGCAGTGCCCCGGGGGACACAGATACGCAGTATTTT.